These 28 T cell receptor beta chains came from one sample sequenced in a study of blood T cell repertoires in COVID-19 (dated by TCRdb to 2019 to 2021). The library was built by means of the immunoSEQ multiplex PCR assay. TCRdb re-hosts the immuneACCESS table, in-frame sequences only. Its copies lack some clones; in the studies checked, an unresolved V gene accounts for under half of them, and the cause for the rest is not known. This sample gives approximately 400,000 clones in total; 87% of them show up just once. Jointly, the top ten make up 1% to 1.5% of the sample. Source material: PBMCs or T cells enriched from blood (not recorded which). These receptors were obtained from a man aged 30 to 45 who had recovered from COVID-19.

V is TRBV10-3 and J is TRBJ1-4; TRBD1 agrees at 10 bases. Germline V lookup: CDR1 ENHRY, CDR2 SYGVKD. V lost 9 bases, J lost 2 bases, and 21 bases stayed unmatched. The CDR3 spans 20 residues. CDR3 nucleotide sequence: TGTGCCATGGAGTTGGTAAGGACAGGGGGTTTAGTGACGACTAATGAAAAACTGTTTTTT. Its translation is CAMELVRTGGLVTTNEKLFF.

The rearrangement joins TRBV7-9 to TRBJ1-2; D is unresolved. The CDR3 runs to 12 residues. Trimming took off 4 bases at V and 4 bases at J, with 7 bases between the two ends. Per the germline V gene, CDR1 is SEHNR and CDR2 is FQNEAQ (reference sequence). CDR3 coding DNA: TGTGCCAGCAGCTCGGGATTCTATGGCTACACCTTC. Translation gives CASSSGFYGYTF.

The chain employs TRBV13 and TRBJ2-4; D might be TRBD1 (5 bases). Per the germline V gene, CDR1 is PRHDT and CDR2 is FYEKMQ (reference sequence). This CDR3 is built from 17 residues. The V end was cut by 7 bases, the J end by 1 base, with 20 bases between. CDR3 sequence (DNA): TGTGCCAGCACCGAAGCACAGGAAAAGGGGGCCAAAAACATTCAGTACTTC. It specifies CASTEAQEKGAKNIQYF.

The chain has TRBV27 and TRBJ1-2; D might be TRBD1 (6 bases). The germline V and J ends were trimmed by 5 bases and 2 bases, with 15 bases remaining between them. The CDR3 has 15 residues. In germline, CDR1 is MNHEY, CDR2 SMNVEV (reference sequence). CDR3 nucleotide sequence: TGTGCCAGCAGTCCCCGGACGGGGACAAACTATGGCTACACCTTC. As protein: CASSPRTGTNYGYTF.

V and J are TRBV10-3 and TRBJ1-1, with 8 bases lining up with TRBD1. The CDR3 runs 15 residues. The ends lost 6 bases at V and 5 bases at J; junction bases unmatched: 11. Per the germline V gene, CDR1 is ENHRY and CDR2 is SYGVKD. The CDR3 reads CAIRIAGQGRTEAFF. In DNA form, the CDR3 reads TGTGCCATCAGGATTGCTGGACAGGGAAGGACTGAAGCTTTCTTT.

The chain couples TRBV4-3 to TRBJ2-1; 8 positions agree with TRBD2. CDR3 length equals 17 residues. Germline CDR1 LGHNA, CDR2 YSLEER. Trimming at V came to 3 bases and at J to 4 bases, leaving 11 bases not matched to a gene. The CDR3 loop reads CASSQLLQRGLYNEQFF. CDR3 DNA sequence: TGCGCCAGCAGCCAGCTCCTCCAGCGGGGGCTTTACAATGAGCAGTTCTTC.

The chain is built from TRBV5-4 and TRBJ2-7; TRBD1 aligns across 9 bases. The CDR3 length is 15 residues. Trimming cost V 1 base and J 2 bases; bases outside gene matches: 4. Germline CDR1 is SGHNT and CDR2 is YYREEE (reference sequence). Here the CDR3 reads CASSLWDRAPYEQYF. The CDR3 bases are TGTGCCAGCAGCTTGTGGGACAGGGCCCCCTACGAGCAGTACTTC.

The V call is TRBV4-3, the J call TRBJ2-1; D is possibly TRBD2 (6 bases). CDR3 size: 15 residues. V gave up 1 base and J gave up 0 bases, with 7 bases separating them. Germline CDR1 and CDR2: LGHNA and YSLEER. In nucleotides, the CDR3 is TGCGCCAGCAGCCAAGGTAGCGGCTCCTACAATGAGCAGTTCTTC. Translated: CASSQGSGSYNEQFF.

The chain uses TRBV28 and TRBJ1-2; 7 bases are shared with TRBD1. The CDR3 runs to 15 residues. V gave up 6 bases and J gave up 7 bases; unmatched junction bases: 14. Germline CDR1 and CDR2: MDHEN and SYDVKM. The CDR3 nucleotides are TGTGCCAGCAGCCTCGTGGCAGGGGGAGAGATTGGCTACACCTTC. Its protein product is CASSLVAGGEIGYTF.

The chain is built from TRBV11-2 and TRBJ1-5; D remains ambiguous. This CDR3 region has 13 residues. Trimming shortened V by 5 bases and J by 8 bases, and 13 bases separated the two germline ends. Per the germline V gene, CDR1 is SGHAT and CDR2 is FQNNGV. The CDR3: CASSKLRSEPQHF. As DNA, the CDR3 is TGTGCCAGCAGCAAGCTCCGATCGGAGCCCCAGCATTTT.

CDR3 in amino acids: CASSRQGGLTEAFF. The CDR3 region has the DNA TGTGCCAGCAGTCGACAGGGGGGCCTGACTGAAGCTTTCTTT. The chain has TRBV7-9 and TRBJ1-1; TRBD1 aligns across 9 bases. The CDR3 is 14 residues long. The germline V gene encodes CDR1 SEHNR and CDR2 FQNEAQ (reference sequence). J gave up 5 bases and V 6 bases, and 7 bases lay outside the gene matches.

This clone was counted once. The V and J genes are TRBV5-5 and TRBJ2-3; the D is unclear. In germline, CDR1 is SGHKS, CDR2 YYEKEE (reference sequence). CDR3 length: 14 amino acids. V lost 0 bases to trimming and J lost 2 bases, with 7 bases between them. CDR3 protein: CASSLAQDTDTQYF. In nucleotides, the CDR3 is TGTGCCAGCAGCTTGGCTCAGGACACAGATACGCAGTATTTT.

The chain combines TRBV10-3 with TRBJ2-1; 7 bases align to TRBD2. The CDR3 covers 14 residues. The germline CDR1 and CDR2 sequences are ENHRY and SYGVKD. The V gene end was trimmed by 4 bases and the J gene end by 5 bases; junction bases not matched to a gene: 5. DNA of the CDR3: TGTGCCATCAGTGGGTCGGGGGGACACAATGAGCAGTTCTTC. It is translated as CAISGSGGHNEQFF.

This sequence joins TRBV10-1 and TRBJ1-1, with D possibly TRBD1 on 5 matching bases. The CDR3 sequence is 14 residues long. CDR1 is WNHNN, CDR2 SYGVQD, per germline (reference sequence). Trimming removed 5 bases from V and 5 bases from J, with 15 bases in between. The CDR3 sequence: CASSTGGAGTEAFF. The CDR3 DNA sequence: TGCGCCAGCAGTACGGGAGGGGCTGGGACTGAAGCTTTCTTT.

The chain couples TRBV30 to TRBJ2-7; the match to TRBD1 covers 9 bases. The CDR3 runs to 15 residues. In germline, CDR1 is GTSNPN, CDR2 SVGIG (reference sequence). J gave up 2 bases and V 1 base, and 6 bases lay outside the gene matches. This chain's CDR3 is CAWSAPRTGAYEQYF. The CDR3 DNA follows: TGTGCCTGGAGTGCCCCCCGGACAGGGGCCTACGAGCAGTACTTC.

This clone was counted a single time. The V gene is TRBV4-3, the J gene TRBJ1-2; a weak D match, TRBD1 (5 bases). The V gene's germline CDR1 is LGHNA and CDR2 YSLEER. Between the trimmed V and J ends, which lost 4 bases and 5 bases, there was a span of 11 bases. The CDR3 is 13 residues long. This CDR3 reads CASSRAEGYGYTF. CDR3 in DNA: TGCGCCAGCAGCCGCGCGGAGGGGTATGGCTACACCTTC.

The count of this clone is one. The rearrangement links TRBV4-1 to TRBJ1-3; D possibly corresponds to TRBD1 (5 bases). The CDR3 covers 15 residues. Trimming stripped 9 bases from V and 0 bases from J, with 15 bases between. Germline V gene data show CDR1 as MGHRA and CDR2 as YSYEKL. CDR3 in DNA: TGCGCCAGTGGAGGGGTGCAAGACTCTGGAAACACCATATATTTT. This encodes CASGGVQDSGNTIYF.

This chain connects TRBV5-6 to TRBJ1-1; D might be TRBD1 (5 bases). Per germline, CDR1 SGHDT and CDR2 YYEEEE. V was trimmed by 0 bases and J by 11 bases, leaving 11 bases between them. The CDR3 sequence is 12 residues long. CDR3 DNA: TGTGCCAGCAGCTTGGCTGGGCGGGGGGCTTTCTTT. It is translated as CASSLAGRGAFF.

Only one count was recorded for this clone. The chain has TRBV12-3 or TRBV12-4 and TRBJ2-7, with a weak D call TRBD2 (5 bases). With 8 bases removed from V and 5 bases from J, the gap between germline ends came to 16 bases. This CDR3 comprises 13 residues. The CDR3 DNA reads as TGTGCCAGCTTGTCGAGTGGAGGTAACGAGCAGTACTTC. It codes for CASLSSGGNEQYF.

This chain joins TRBV7-9 and TRBJ2-5, with TRBD1 identical over 12 bases. J was trimmed by 1 base and V by 5 bases; bases with no gene match: 8. Germline V gene sequence: CDR1 SEHNR, CDR2 FQNEAQ (reference sequence). The CDR3 runs to 17 residues. The CDR3 bases are TGTGCCAGCAGCCGGGGACAGGGGGCGTTGGGCCAAGAGACCCAGTACTTC. Translation: CASSRGQGALGQETQYF. The full variable domain, completed using reference TRBV7-9 and TRBJ2-5, is DTGVSQNPRHKITKRGQNVTFRCDPISEHNRLYWYRQTLGQGPEFLTYFQNEAQLEKSRLLSDRFSAERPKGSFSTLEIQRTEQGDSAMYLCASSRGQGALGQETQYFGPGTRLLVL.

The table lists this clone with a few counts. The rearrangement joins TRBV18 to TRBJ1-2; D is uncertain. V was trimmed by 1 base and J by 9 bases, leaving 15 bases between them. The length of the CDR3 is 14 residues. Germline V lookup: CDR1 KGHSH, CDR2 LQKENI. CDR3 sequence: CASSPQNVTMRYTF. DNA of the CDR3: TGTGCCAGCTCACCACAGAACGTCACTATGCGCTACACCTTC. The full variable domain, rest sourced from reference TRBV18 and TRBJ1-2, is NAGVMQNPRHLVRRRGQEARLRCSPMKGHSHVYWYRQLPEEGLKFMVYLQKENIIDESGMPKERFSAEFPKEGPSILRIQQVVRGDSAAYFCASSPQNVTMRYTFGSGTRLTVV.

The chain has TRBV29-1 and TRBJ2-7; possible D gene TRBD2, 5 bases. CDR1 is SQVTM and CDR2 is ANQGSEA in the germline V gene. The V end lost 6 bases, the J end lost 4 bases, and 10 bases lay between the germline ends. The CDR3 runs 11 residues. The CDR3 nucleotides are TGCAGCGTGGGATCGGGGTACGAGCAGTACTTC. Encoded protein: CSVGSGYEQYF.

The V gene is TRBV27, the J gene TRBJ1-1; 10 nucleotides match TRBD1. The CDR3 loop spans 16 amino acids. Germline V lookup: CDR1 MNHEY, CDR2 SMNVEV (reference sequence). J lost 4 bases, V lost 4 bases, and 9 bases had no gene match. In nucleotides, the CDR3 is TGTGCCAGCAGTTACCGACAGGGGGCATTTGGCACTGAAGCTTTCTTT. It encodes CASSYRQGAFGTEAFF.

V is TRBV16 and J is TRBJ2-3, with D possibly matching TRBD2 (6 bases). Trimming cost V 2 bases and J 3 bases, with 15 bases left between them. The CDR3 length is 16 residues. CDR1 is KGHSY and CDR2 is FQNENV in the germline V gene. The CDR3 DNA follows: TGTGCCAGCAGCCAAGGGGCAGGACTAAGGACAGATACGCAGTATTTT. Translation gives CASSQGAGLRTDTQYF.

This clone was observed a few times. V and J are TRBV5-1 and TRBJ1-6, with no clear D. Trimming removed 3 bases from V and 10 bases from J, with 17 bases in between. The CDR3 totals 15 residues. Germline CDR1 reads SGHRS; CDR2 reads YFSETQ. The CDR3 DNA reads as TGCGCCAGCAGCTCCTCGGGTCAAGCGGGGTCACCCCTCCACTTT. Protein: CASSSSGQAGSPLHF.

This chain uses TRBV6-2 or TRBV6-3 with TRBJ2-1, with D maybe TRBD2 (6 bases). The CDR3 is 19 amino acids. V lost 6 bases to trimming and J lost 0 bases, with 24 bases between them. Germline V lookup: CDR1 MNHEY, CDR2 SVGEGT. CDR3 DNA sequence: TGTGCCAGCAGCCGCCCCGGGACCGGGAGCGGACCCTCCTACAATGAGCAGTTCTTC. It encodes CASSRPGTGSGPSYNEQFF.

The chain joins TRBV6-5 to TRBJ2-1; D unclear. The CDR3 loop spans 13 amino acids. Trimming left V 8 bases short and J 5 bases short, with 13 bases between. Germline values: CDR1 MNHEY, CDR2 SVGAGI. CDR3 nucleotide sequence: TGTGCCAGCGCTCCCCCCCGGGACAATGAGCAGTTCTTC. Translating gives CASAPPRDNEQFF.

This chain connects TRBV5-4 to TRBJ1-1; TRBD1 might be the D (6 bases). The V and J ends lost 2 bases and 0 bases respectively, with 11 bases between them. Per the germline V gene, CDR1 is SGHNT and CDR2 is YYREEE (reference sequence). The CDR3 contains 15 residues. CDR3: CASSFNGDMNTEAFF. The CDR3 region has the DNA TGTGCCAGCAGCTTTAACGGGGACATGAACACTGAAGCTTTCTTT.